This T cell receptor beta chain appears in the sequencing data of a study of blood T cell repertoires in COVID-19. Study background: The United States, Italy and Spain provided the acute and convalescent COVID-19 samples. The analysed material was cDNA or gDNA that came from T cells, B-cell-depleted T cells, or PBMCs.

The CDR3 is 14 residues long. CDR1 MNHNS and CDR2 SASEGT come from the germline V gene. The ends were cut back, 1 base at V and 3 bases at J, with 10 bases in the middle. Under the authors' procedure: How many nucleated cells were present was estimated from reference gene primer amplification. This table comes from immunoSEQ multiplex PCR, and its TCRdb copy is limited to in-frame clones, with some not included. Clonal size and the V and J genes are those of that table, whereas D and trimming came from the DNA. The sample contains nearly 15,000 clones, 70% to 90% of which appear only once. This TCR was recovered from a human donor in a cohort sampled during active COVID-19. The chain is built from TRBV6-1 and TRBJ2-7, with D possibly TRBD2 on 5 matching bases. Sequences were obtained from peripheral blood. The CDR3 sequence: CASSEGPAGYEQYF. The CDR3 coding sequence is TGTGCCAGCAGTGAAGGCCCGGCGGGCTACGAGCAGTACTTC.